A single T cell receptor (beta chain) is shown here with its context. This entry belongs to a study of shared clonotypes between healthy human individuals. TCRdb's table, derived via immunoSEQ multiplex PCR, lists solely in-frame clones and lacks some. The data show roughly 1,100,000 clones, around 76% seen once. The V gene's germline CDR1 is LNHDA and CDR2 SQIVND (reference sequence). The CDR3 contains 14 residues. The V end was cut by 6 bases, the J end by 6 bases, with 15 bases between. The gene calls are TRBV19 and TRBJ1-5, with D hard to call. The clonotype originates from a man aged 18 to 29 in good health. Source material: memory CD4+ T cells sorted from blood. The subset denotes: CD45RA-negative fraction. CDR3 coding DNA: TGTGCCAGTAGGGGAGCTAAACCGGGTCAGCCCCAGCATTTT. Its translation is CASRGAKPGQPQHF.